The rows below give T cell receptor beta chains drawn from one sample of a study of T cell responses to AZD1222 COVID-19 vaccine. Libraries were prepared by immunoSEQ multiplex PCR; TCRdb keeps only in-frame clonotypes and omits some of them. The profile covers approximately 61,000 clones, with 81% appearing a single time and approximately 26% taken by the ten largest. Sequences were derived from peripheral blood, sampled 28 days after the second AZD1222 dose. Receptors originate from an adult who received the AZD1222 COVID-19 vaccine. CDR3s include the opening cysteine and the closing phenylalanine or tryptophan. A D gene is named only where the DNA matches it firmly. Expanded clones get a size class; other rows say once, few or many, or leave the size out.

d_call	v_call	clone_size	j_call	cdr3_aa	cdr3_nt
TRBD1	TRBV6-1	-	TRBJ1-2	CASSEQTGEAYGYTF	TGTGCCAGCAGTGAACAGACAGGGGAGGCCTATGGCTACACCTTC
-	TRBV9	-	TRBJ2-3	CASGGGVGFNTQYF	TGTGCCAGCGGCGGAGGTGTGGGTTTCAATACGCAGTATTTT
TRBD1	TRBV6-5	-	TRBJ2-3	CASRGQGGGADTQYF	TGTGCCAGCAGGGGACAGGGAGGAGGGGCAGATACGCAGTATTTT
TRBD2	TRBV7-2	-	TRBJ2-2	CASSITSGANTGELFF	TGTGCCAGCAGCATTACTAGCGGCGCGAACACCGGGGAGCTGTTTTTT
-	TRBV7-9	once	TRBJ1-5	CASSLNSQKPQHF	TGTGCCAGCAGCTTAAACTCTCAAAAGCCCCAGCATTTT
-	TRBV7-2	-	TRBJ2-3	CASRPRVSTDTQYF	TGTGCCAGCAGACCGCGGGTCAGCACAGATACGCAGTATTTT
-	TRBV28	-	TRBJ2-1	CASSTPNEQFF	TGTGCCAGCAGCACCCCGAATGAGCAGTTCTTC
-	TRBV18	-	TRBJ2-6	CASSPDLWANVLTF	TGTGCCAGCTCACCTGACCTCTGGGCCAACGTCCTGACTTTC
TRBD2	TRBV20-1	-	TRBJ2-7	CSALNGGEQYF	TGCAGTGCCCTAAACGGGGGGGAGCAGTACTTC
TRBD1	TRBV12-5	-	TRBJ2-5	CASGLGTGDRETQYF	TGTGCTAGTGGGTTAGGGACAGGGGATCGTGAGACCCAGTACTTC
-	TRBV4-3	-	TRBJ2-7	CASSQYNNYEQYF	TGCGCCAGCAGCCAATATAACAACTACGAGCAGTACTTC
TRBD1	TRBV19	-	TRBJ2-7	CASSSRDRGFYEQYF	TGTGCCAGTAGTAGCCGGGACAGGGGTTTCTACGAGCAGTACTTC
-	TRBV4-1	-	TRBJ1-3	CASRAGNTIYF	TGCGCCAGCAGGGCTGGAAACACCATATATTTT